The 9 T cell receptor beta chains below all came from one sample that was sequenced in a study of blood T cell repertoires in COVID-19. TCRdb's copy holds only in-frame clones and misses some; the assay was immunoSEQ multiplex PCR. The table lists some 340,000 clones, 90% to 95% of them singletons. Sample: PBMCs or T cells enriched from blood (not recorded which). The receptor source for this set is a woman in her twenties or thirties who had been exposed to COVID-19.

This chain uses TRBV6-2 or TRBV6-3 with TRBJ2-7; the match to TRBD1 covers 10 bases. The CDR3 contains 14 residues. V gave up 8 bases and J gave up 4 bases; unmatched junction bases: 8. The germline V gene encodes CDR1 MNHEY and CDR2 SVGEGT. The DNA for the CDR3 is TGTGCCAGCGGCCCCAGGACAGGGGGTTACGAGCAGTACTTC. Protein product: CASGPRTGGYEQYF.

The chain uses TRBV5-4 and TRBJ2-5; 9 bases align to TRBD2. CDR1 SGHNT and CDR2 YYREEE come from the germline V gene (reference sequence). J lost 5 bases, V lost 2 bases, and 7 bases had no gene match. This CDR3 is 15 amino acids long. The CDR3 here is CASSFGSGGEETQYF. CDR3 nucleotides: TGTGCCAGCAGCTTTGGTAGCGGGGGTGAGGAGACCCAGTACTTC.

The chain joins TRBV19 to TRBJ2-6, with 8 bases identical to TRBD1. Germline V gene data show CDR1 as LNHDA and CDR2 as SQIVND (reference sequence). The CDR3 loop spans 18 amino acids. V shed 5 bases, J shed 0 bases, and the junction held 9 bases outside the gene matches. CDR3 bases: TGTGCCAGTAGTTTTTCGGGACAGGTTTTCTCTGGGGCCAACGTCCTGACTTTC. Protein: CASSFSGQVFSGANVLTF.

This chain joins TRBV5-1 and TRBJ1-2, with D possibly TRBD1 on 5 matching bases. The CDR3 totals 16 residues. V was clipped by 5 bases and J by 9 bases, with 26 bases between them. The germline V gene encodes CDR1 SGHRS and CDR2 YFSETQ. CDR3: CASSPPLTGKIASYTF. The CDR3 nucleotides read TGCGCCAGCAGTCCTCCTCTCACAGGAAAAATCGCTAGCTACACCTTC.

This clone was seen a single time. This sequence joins TRBV2 and TRBJ2-7, with TRBD1 as a possible D gene (6 bases). Looked up from germline, CDR1 is SNHLY and CDR2 is FYNNEI. Trimming stripped 5 bases from V and 0 bases from J, with 14 bases between. The CDR3 extends over 15 amino acids. The DNA for the CDR3 is TGTGCCAGCAGTTCGGACAGTGCCAGCTCCTACGAGCAGTACTTC. Translating it yields CASSSDSASSYEQYF. The full variable domain, its missing parts supplied by reference TRBV2 and TRBJ2-7, is EPEVTQTPSHQVTQMGQEVILRCVPISNHLYFYWYRQILGQKVEFLVSFYNNEISEKSEIFDDQFSVERPDGSNFTLKIRSTKLEDSAMYFCASSSDSASSYEQYFGPGTRLTVT.

This clone was counted a single time. V and J are TRBV7-3 and TRBJ2-7, with TRBD1 matching over 7 bases. The CDR3 has 17 residues. The V gene's germline CDR1 is SGHTA and CDR2 FQGTGA. V trimming: 5 bases; J trimming: 2 bases; junction bases outside the gene matches: 15. Here the CDR3 reads CASSGLLTGTATYEQYF. DNA for the CDR3: TGTGCCAGCAGCGGTTTATTAACGGGGACAGCAACCTACGAGCAGTACTTC.

The chain couples TRBV7-9 to TRBJ1-1; no reliable D call. The germline V gene encodes CDR1 SEHNR and CDR2 FQNEAQ (reference sequence). The ends were cut back, 5 bases at V and 5 bases at J, with 12 bases in the middle. This CDR3 is built from 13 residues. In DNA form, the CDR3 reads TGTGCCAGCAGCACCCAGAGGCAAACTGAAGCTTTCTTT. This translates into CASSTQRQTEAFF.

The rearrangement joins TRBV5-8 to TRBJ2-6; unclear D gene. Germline assignment: CDR1 SGHTS and CDR2 YDEGEE. V was cut by 1 base and J by 0 bases, with 5 bases left in between. This CDR3 comprises 15 residues. The CDR3 reads CASSLSFSGANVLTF. CDR3 bases: TGTGCCAGCAGCTTGAGCTTCTCTGGGGCCAACGTCCTGACTTTC.

The J gene is TRBJ2-5, the V gene TRBV4-1, with TRBD2 matching 13 bases. The germline CDR1 and CDR2 sequences are MGHRA and YSYEKL. The J segment lost 4 bases and the V segment lost 3 bases, leaving 2 bases of the junction unmatched. The CDR3 is made up of 15 amino acids. The DNA of the CDR3 is TGCGCCAGCAGCCACGGGACTAGCGGGGTAGAGACCCAGTACTTC. This translates into CASSHGTSGVETQYF.